The clone carrying this TCR beta chain has just a few counts. What it binds is unknown. The V and J ends lost 3 bases and 5 bases, in that order; junction bases with no gene match: 6. Germline V gene data show CDR1 as DFQATT and CDR2 as SNEGSKA (reference sequence). This CDR3 contains 13 residues. This sample was taken from a study of vaccination and CD4 T cells after COVID-19. About the research overall: Post-vaccination samples were procured at a median of approximately 70 days following dose two (range 14 to 241). Overall study findings and caveats: Spike mono-reactive status applied to 304 of 307 vaccine-specific clones in convalescent patients.

Treatment described: 10-day PBMC culture with coronavirus spike peptide pools or control peptides (ViraFEST assay). Researchers used the Oncomine TCR Beta short-read assay to sequence DNA from cultured CD4+ T cells. MiXCR, applied by TCRdb to the PCR reads, yields one record per CDR3 protein. The repertoire has around 15,000 distinct CDR3 sequences, roughly 51% of them found once; the top ten carry roughly 17%. V and J are TRBV20-1 and TRBJ2-5; TRBD1 matches at 7 bases. The sequence came from a human donor who had recovered from COVID-19. Sequencing was done on a sample of CD4+ T cells from blood, cultured in vitro. The CDR3 DNA is TGCAGTGCTAGTAAGGGGGCGCGGGAGACCCAGTACTTC. Its translation: CSASKGARETQYF.